The clone carrying this TCR beta chain was seen once. This entry belongs to a study of blood T cell repertoires in COVID-19. Study details: Samples representing acute and convalescent COVID-19 were sourced from the United States, Italy and Spain.

Generated by immunoSEQ multiplex PCR, the TCRdb table keeps only in-frame clones and is missing some. This table holds hundreds of thousands of clones, around four fifths found once. The V gene's germline CDR1 is SGHTA and CDR2 FQGNSA. Trimming pared 0 bases from V and 0 bases from J, leaving 12 bases between. The CDR3 contains 16 residues. Sequences were obtained from peripheral blood. The TCR was taken from a man aged 25 to 40 with active or convalescent COVID-19. The chain joins TRBV7-2 to TRBJ2-7; the D gene is possibly TRBD1 (5 bases). The CDR3 protein is CASSLAQGLNSYEQYF. The CDR3 DNA reads TGTGCCAGCAGCTTAGCCCAGGGTTTGAACTCCTACGAGCAGTACTTC.